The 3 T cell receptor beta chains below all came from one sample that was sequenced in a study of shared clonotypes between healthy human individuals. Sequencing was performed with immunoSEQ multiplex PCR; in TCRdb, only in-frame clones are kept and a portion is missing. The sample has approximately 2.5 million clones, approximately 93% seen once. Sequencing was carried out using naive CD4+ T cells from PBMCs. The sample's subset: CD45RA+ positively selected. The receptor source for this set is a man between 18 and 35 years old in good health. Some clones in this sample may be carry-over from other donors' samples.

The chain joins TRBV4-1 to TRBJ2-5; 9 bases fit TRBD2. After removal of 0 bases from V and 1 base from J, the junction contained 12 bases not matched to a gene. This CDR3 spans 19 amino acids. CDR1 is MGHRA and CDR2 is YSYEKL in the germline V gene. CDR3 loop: CASSQDSSRPSGTQETQYF. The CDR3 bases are TGCGCCAGCAGCCAAGATTCTTCGCGGCCTAGCGGGACCCAAGAGACCCAGTACTTC.

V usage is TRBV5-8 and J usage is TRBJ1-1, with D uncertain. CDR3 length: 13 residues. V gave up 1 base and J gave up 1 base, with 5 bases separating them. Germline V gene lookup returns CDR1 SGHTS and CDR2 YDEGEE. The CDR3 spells CASSLIRNTEAFF. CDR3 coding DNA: TGTGCCAGCAGCTTGATCCGGAACACTGAAGCTTTCTTT.

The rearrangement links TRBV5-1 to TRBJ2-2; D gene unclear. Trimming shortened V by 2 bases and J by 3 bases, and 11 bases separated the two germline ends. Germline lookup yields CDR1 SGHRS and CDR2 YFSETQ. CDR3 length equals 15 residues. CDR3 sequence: CASSFGQYDTGELFF. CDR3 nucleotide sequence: TGCGCCAGCAGCTTCGGGCAGTACGACACCGGGGAGCTGTTTTTT.